These T cell receptor beta chains were read from a single sample in a study of blood T cell repertoires in COVID-19. Clones were sequenced by immunoSEQ multiplex PCR, and TCRdb holds only the in-frame ones, with some missing. The table has more than 200,000 clones, 70% to 90% seen once. What was sequenced was PBMCs or T cells enriched from blood (not recorded which). These receptors were collected from a middle-aged man who had recovered from COVID-19. The CDR3 runs from the conserved cysteine through the conserved F or W.

V | CDR3
TRBV3-1/TRBV3-2 | CASSQDSGRALSYEQYF
TRBV9 | CASSPQGKGTGKGASSYEQYF
TRBV5-4 | CASSLDPLAGAGYTF
TRBV19 | CASSHPTGQPQHF
TRBV5-4 | CASSIDSGRAEQFF
TRBV7-2 | CASSGQGAGGELFF
TRBV7-9 | CASSPAGTSGYNEQFF
TRBV4-1 | CASSQGTGRGLGGSPLHF
TRBV18 | CASSPQAAGASYEQYF
TRBV5-1 | CASSPGTVNYGYTF
TRBV7-9 | CASSFDSSGNTIYF
TRBV2 | CASTQTGANYGYTF
TRBV6-1 | CASSGTSGGVGTDTQYF
TRBV5-1 | CASSLGTGENQPQHF
TRBV7-9 | CASSTQFGTSGGASFNEQFF
TRBV9 | CASSVQGSSGNTIYF
TRBV4-1 | CASSQGKTSEIYNEQFF
TRBV5-5 | CASYATGTSETQYF
TRBV7-9 | CASTSQAAYNEQFF
TRBV10-1 | CASSESILYRETSSYEQYF
TRBV4-2 | CASSRPTGGAFRTENTIYF
TRBV4-3 | CASSQEQSGGYQETQYF
TRBV6-5 | CASSYSQVDGYTF
TRBV2 | CASSEVGLAGSEQYF
TRBV5-1 | CASSTPDRGVGANYGYTF
TRBV5-5 | CASSLFGTSGYEQYF
TRBV30 | CAWSSSYEQYF
TRBV27 | CASSPRQGAPTEAFF